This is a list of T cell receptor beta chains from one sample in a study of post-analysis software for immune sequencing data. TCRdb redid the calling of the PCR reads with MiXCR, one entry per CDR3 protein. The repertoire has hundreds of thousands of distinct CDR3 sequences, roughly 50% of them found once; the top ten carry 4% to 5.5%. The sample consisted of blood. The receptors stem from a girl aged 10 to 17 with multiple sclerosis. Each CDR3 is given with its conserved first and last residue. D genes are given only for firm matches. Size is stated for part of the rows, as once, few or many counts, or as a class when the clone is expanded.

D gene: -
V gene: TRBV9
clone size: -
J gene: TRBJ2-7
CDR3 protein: CASSVMPGEFGEQYF
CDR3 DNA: TGTGCCAGCAGCGTAATGCCGGGGGAGTTCGGCGAGCAGTACTTC

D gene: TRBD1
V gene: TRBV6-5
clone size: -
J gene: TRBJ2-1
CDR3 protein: CASSPWTGVTSNEQFF
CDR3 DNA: TGTGCCAGCAGTCCCTGGACAGGGGTCACCTCTAATGAGCAGTTCTTC

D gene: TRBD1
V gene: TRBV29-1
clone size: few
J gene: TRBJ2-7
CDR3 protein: CSASGQGAWDEQYF
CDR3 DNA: TGCAGCGCTTCCGGACAGGGGGCTTGGGACGAGCAGTACTTC

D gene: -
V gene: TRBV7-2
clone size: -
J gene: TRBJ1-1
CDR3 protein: CASSLRLGGTEAFF
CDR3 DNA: TGTGCCAGCAGCTTAAGACTAGGGGGCACTGAAGCTTTCTTT

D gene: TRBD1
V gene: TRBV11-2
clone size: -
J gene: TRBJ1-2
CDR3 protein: CASSSAGQRTYGYTF
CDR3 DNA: TGTGCCAGCAGCTCAGCGGGACAGAGGACCTATGGCTACACCTTC

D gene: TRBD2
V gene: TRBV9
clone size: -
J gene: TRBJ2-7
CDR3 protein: CASSAALAGGPYEQYF
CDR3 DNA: TGTGCCAGCAGCGCTGCCTTAGCGGGAGGGCCCTACGAGCAGTACTTC

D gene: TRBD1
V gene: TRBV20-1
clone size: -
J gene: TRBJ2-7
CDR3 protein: CSARDRGRSEQYF
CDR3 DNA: TGTAGTGCTAGAGACAGGGGGCGATCCGAGCAGTACTTC

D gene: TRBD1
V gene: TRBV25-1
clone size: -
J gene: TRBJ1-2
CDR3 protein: CASSVTRGQGNYGYTF
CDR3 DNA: TGTGCCAGCAGCGTGACAAGAGGACAGGGGAACTATGGCTACACCTTC

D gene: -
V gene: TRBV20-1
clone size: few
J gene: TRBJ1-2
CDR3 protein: CSARDPKNYGYTF
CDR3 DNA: TGCAGTGCTAGAGATCCAAAAAACTATGGCTACACCTTC

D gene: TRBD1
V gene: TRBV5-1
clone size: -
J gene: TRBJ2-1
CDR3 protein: CASSSGTGGGKYNEQFF
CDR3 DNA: TGCGCCAGCAGTTCCGGGACAGGGGGAGGTAAATACAATGAGCAGTTCTTC

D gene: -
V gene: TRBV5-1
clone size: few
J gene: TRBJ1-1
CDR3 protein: CASSPRPGSAFF
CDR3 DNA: TGCGCCAGCAGCCCCCGACCCGGGTCAGCTTTCTTT

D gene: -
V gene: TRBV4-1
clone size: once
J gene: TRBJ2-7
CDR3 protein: CASSQARLDGEQYF
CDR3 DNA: TGCGCCAGCAGCCAAGCTCGACTAGATGGCGAGCAGTACTTC

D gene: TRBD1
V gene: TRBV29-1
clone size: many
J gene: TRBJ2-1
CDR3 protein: CSFNPRDRYNEQFF
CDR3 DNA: TGCAGCTTCAACCCCCGGGACAGATACAATGAGCAGTTCTTC

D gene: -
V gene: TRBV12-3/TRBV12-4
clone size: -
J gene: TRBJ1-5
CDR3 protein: CASSFGAGHQPQHF
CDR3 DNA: TGTGCCAGCAGTTTTGGGGCAGGGCACCAGCCCCAGCATTTT

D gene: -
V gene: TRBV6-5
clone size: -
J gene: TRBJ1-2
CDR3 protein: CASSYQAAYGYTF
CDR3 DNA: TGTGCCAGCAGTTATCAGGCCGCCTATGGCTACACCTTC

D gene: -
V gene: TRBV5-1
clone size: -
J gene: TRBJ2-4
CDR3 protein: CASTLSAWEQYF
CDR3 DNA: TGCGCAAGCACATTATCAGCGTGGGAGCAGTACTTC

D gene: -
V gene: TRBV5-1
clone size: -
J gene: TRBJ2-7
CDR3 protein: CASSFSGKGYEQYF
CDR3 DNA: TGCGCCAGCAGCTTTTCAGGGAAAGGGTACGAGCAGTACTTC